These 30 T cell receptor beta chains were sequenced from one sample in a study of T cells expressing NK-cell markers. TCRdb reanalyzed the 5' RACE reads, giving one entry per CDR3 protein sequence and no DNA. Its clone listing holds about 380,000 distinct CDR3 sequences. Input material: blood T cells: a sorted CD56 or NKG2C T cell subset, CD4+ or CD8+ T cells, or bulk PBMC T cells (not recorded which). These receptors came from a man aged 18-70 years in good health.

The chain is built from TRBV4-2 and TRBJ1-2; without DNA, the TCRdb call of TRBD1 cannot be checked. Germline V lookup: CDR1 LGHNA, CDR2 YNFKEQ. The CDR3 extends over 17 amino acids. CDR3 amino acids: CASSQDWFQGNNYGYTF.

The chain combines TRBV13 with TRBJ1-1; TCRdb lists TRBD1, though no DNA is available to test this call. This CDR3 is 16 amino acids long. CDR1 is PRHDT, CDR2 FYEKMQ, per germline (reference sequence). The CDR3 spells CASSPQDRGGNTEAFF.

This chain links TRBV20-1 with TRBJ2-5; checking the TCRdb D call of TRBD1 is not possible without DNA. The CDR3 sequence is 14 residues long. Germline values: CDR1 DFQATT, CDR2 SNEGSKA (reference sequence). CDR3 sequence: CSARGTGIGETQYF.

The chain joins TRBV7-9 to TRBJ2-3; the D gene TCRdb calls, TRBD2, cannot be checked with no DNA. The CDR3 extends over 17 amino acids. The germline V gene encodes CDR1 SEHNR and CDR2 FQNEAQ (reference sequence). CDR3 in amino acids: CASSLKGPRIGGDTQYF.

The V gene is TRBV6-1, the J gene TRBJ1-6; TCRdb names TRBD1, which stays unverified in the absence of DNA. CDR1 is MNHNS and CDR2 is SASEGT in the germline V gene. This CDR3 is 15 amino acids long. The CDR3: CASSAFGQRNSPLHF.

The V and J genes are TRBV5-1 and TRBJ1-2; TCRdb lists TRBD1, though no DNA is available to test this call. Germline assignment: CDR1 SGHRS and CDR2 YFSETQ. The CDR3 contains 13 residues. The CDR3 reads CASRNVDRDGYTF.

This chain links TRBV7-9 with TRBJ2-5; TCRdb calls TRBD2, which cannot be checked without DNA. Looked up from germline, CDR1 is SEHNR and CDR2 is FQNEAQ (reference sequence). This CDR3 is 14 amino acids long. The CDR3 here is CASSLTSGRETQYF.

The chain couples TRBV5-1 to TRBJ2-7. The CDR3 runs 16 residues. Germline V gene data show CDR1 as SGHRS and CDR2 as YFSETQ. CDR3 protein: CASSSLGGPRGYEQYF.

The genes are TRBV5-1 and TRBJ1-2. Germline V CDR1 and CDR2: SGHRS, YFSETQ. CDR3 length equals 14 residues. The chain's CDR3 is CASSLLASGYGYTF.

The rearrangement uses TRBV7-3 and TRBJ2-7; TCRdb reports TRBD1, a call that lacks DNA to check it against. There are 14 residues in the CDR3. In germline, CDR1 is SGHTA, CDR2 FQGTGA. The CDR3 sequence is CASSPMVGGGEQYF.

The chain employs TRBV11-2 and TRBJ2-2; TCRdb outputs TRBD2, but without DNA this stays unchecked. The CDR3 is 18 residues long. Germline assignment: CDR1 SGHAT and CDR2 FQNNGV. The CDR3 loop is CASSKGLAGRPGTGELFF.

The rearrangement joins TRBV7-2 to TRBJ2-3; TCRdb's D gene call, TRBD2, goes unchecked for lack of DNA. The CDR3 runs 14 residues. Germline assignment: CDR1 SGHTA and CDR2 FQGNSA. CDR3 protein: CASSSRIRAYAQYF.

The J gene is TRBJ2-1, the V gene TRBV7-2; the D call of TRBD2 rests on TCRdb alone, since no DNA is present to check it. Germline loops: CDR1 SGHTA, CDR2 FQGNSA. The CDR3 totals 15 residues. The CDR3: CASSLREGLAGEQFF.

The rearrangement joins TRBV7-6 to TRBJ2-7; as DNA is missing, the TRBD1 call by TCRdb cannot be tested. The germline V gene has CDR1 SGHVS and CDR2 FNYEAQ. This CDR3 region has 15 residues. CDR3 sequence: CASSLGGTGGTEQYF.

The chain recombines TRBV27 with TRBJ2-4. Germline-derived CDR1 and CDR2 are MNHEY and SMNVEV (reference sequence). The CDR3 is 14 amino acids. The CDR3: CASSNPIAKNIQYF.

This CDR3 is CASSPHAGAGETQYF. The chain employs TRBV2 and TRBJ2-5; TCRdb's D call, TRBD1, is unchecked because there is no DNA. The CDR3 length is 15 residues. The germline gives CDR1 SNHLY, CDR2 FYNNEI. Filled out from reference TRBV2 and TRBJ2-5, the complete variable domain reads EPEVTQTPSHQVTQMGQEVILRCVPISNHLYFYWYRQILGQKVEFLVSFYNNEISEKSEIFDDQFSVERPDGSNFTLKIRSTKLEDSAMYFCASSPHAGAGETQYFGPGTRLLVL.

The chain employs TRBV3-1 and TRBJ2-7; TCRdb's assignment of TRBD1 cannot be checked, as there is no DNA. Looked up from germline, CDR1 is LGHDT and CDR2 is YNNKEL (reference sequence). The CDR3 runs 14 residues. CDR3 residues: CASHKQGASYEQYF.

The V gene is TRBV6-6, the J gene TRBJ2-7; TCRdb indicates TRBD1, and absent DNA this call remains unverified. Germline V gene sequence: CDR1 MNHNY, CDR2 SVGAGI (reference sequence). This CDR3 is built from 12 residues. The CDR3 spells CAARDRVHEQYF.

The J gene is TRBJ2-4, the V gene TRBV6-1; TCRdb reports TRBD1, a call that lacks DNA to check it against. Germline CDR1 and CDR2: MNHNS and SASEGT. The CDR3 consists of 14 residues. The CDR3 sequence: CASRQLGQGNIQYF.

The V and J genes are TRBV7-8 and TRBJ2-2; with no DNA, the TCRdb D assignment of TRBD1 cannot be verified. CDR3 length: 15 amino acids. Germline loops: CDR1 SGHVS, CDR2 FQNEAQ. CDR3 in amino acids: CASSFGDRNTGELFF.

The chain links TRBV7-9 to TRBJ2-1; TCRdb proposes TRBD2, but this gene call is untestable without DNA. Germline CDR1 reads SEHNR; CDR2 reads FQNEAQ (reference sequence). CDR3 length equals 15 residues. The CDR3: CASSRTSFNYNEQFF.

The chain links TRBV30 to TRBJ2-1; the TCRdb D gene call, TRBD1, has no DNA to confirm it. The CDR3 runs 14 residues. CDR1 is GTSNPN, CDR2 SVGIG, per germline (reference sequence). The CDR3 region is CAWSVQGGYNEQFF. The full variable domain, completed using reference TRBV30 and TRBJ2-1, is SQTIHQWPATLVQPVGSPLSLECTVEGTSNPNLYWYRQAAGRGLQLLFYSVGIGQISSEVPQNLSASRPQDRQFILSSKKLLLSDSGFYLCAWSVQGGYNEQFFGPGTRLTVL.

The J gene is TRBJ2-1, the V gene TRBV7-2; TCRdb's assignment of TRBD2 cannot be checked, as there is no DNA. CDR3 length: 17 residues. Germline CDR1 reads SGHTA; CDR2 reads FQGNSA. The CDR3 spells CASSSTLAGGIYNEQFF.

The chain couples TRBV11-2 to TRBJ2-7; TCRdb's D gene call, TRBD1, goes unchecked for lack of DNA. The CDR3 totals 16 residues. Germline V gives CDR1 SGHAT, CDR2 FQNNGV. The CDR3 protein is CASSDIRRGGYYEQYF.

The gene calls are TRBV6-5 and TRBJ1-6; absent DNA, TCRdb's TRBD1 call cannot be checked. This CDR3 has 14 residues. Germline V gene sequence: CDR1 MNHEY, CDR2 SVGAGI. CDR3 region: CASSYAPSGSPLHF.

The chain links TRBV11-1 to TRBJ1-1. CDR1 is SGHAT, CDR2 FQDESV, per germline (reference sequence). The CDR3 has 18 residues. The CDR3 here is CASSLAGSLLNRNTEAFF.

V usage is TRBV19 and J usage is TRBJ1-4. Germline V gives CDR1 LNHDA, CDR2 SQIVND (reference sequence). CDR3 length: 13 amino acids. This CDR3 reads CASTLRASEKLFF.

The chain combines TRBV6-1 with TRBJ1-2; the D call of TRBD1 rests on TCRdb alone, since no DNA is present to check it. CDR3 length: 14 residues. Germline V gene lookup returns CDR1 MNHNS and CDR2 SASEGT. Here the CDR3 reads CASRQGEAAGGYTF.

The V and J genes are TRBV7-2 and TRBJ2-3; TCRdb indicates TRBD2, and absent DNA this call remains unverified. Germline V gives CDR1 SGHTA, CDR2 FQGNSA. This CDR3 has 17 amino acids. CDR3 sequence reads: CASSLAATSGGVNTQYF.

This chain connects TRBV11-2 to TRBJ2-1. CDR1 is SGHAT, CDR2 FQNNGV, per germline. The CDR3 length is 14 residues. This chain's CDR3 is CASSSLRRKNEQFF.